Listed below are T cell receptor beta chains from one sample, sequenced in a study of T cells in Graves' hyperthyroidism and ophthalmopathy. TCRdb recomputed calls from the multiplex PCR reads with MiXCR, one row per CDR3 protein. Here the sample spans roughly 380,000 distinct CDR3 sequences, more than 11% being singletons. Sequencing input: blood. The receptor source for this set is a woman aged 55-69 years with Graves' hyperthyroidism. Each CDR3 is given without its conserved first and last residue.

V gene	J gene	CDR3 protein
TRBV12-3/TRBV12-4	TRBJ2-5	ASSRPSGNQY
TRBV6-2/TRBV6-3	TRBJ2-5	ASSPTGTFQETQY
TRBV19	TRBJ1-4	ASRGGVANEKLF
TRBV6-1	TRBJ1-1	ASSGGGAAF
TRBV28	TRBJ1-1	ASSPSALNTEAF
TRBV3-1	TRBJ2-7	ASSPPRLGPAYEQY
TRBV2	TRBJ2-2	ASSSTGGVTGELF
TRBV20-1	TRBJ1-4	SVTDRVNEKLF
TRBV9	TRBJ2-1	ASSVDPGAYNEQF
TRBV20-1	TRBJ2-3	SARDVGLGPSTDTQY
TRBV20-1	TRBJ2-7	SARDPSRSSYEQY
TRBV20-1	TRBJ1-5	SAGGGEDGNQPQH
TRBV10-3	TRBJ2-7	AIRQTYEQY
TRBV7-6	TRBJ2-3	ASSLIAGAPTDTQY
TRBV6-1	TRBJ2-6	ASSSLGGRGANVLT
TRBV28	TRBJ1-1	ASSPRMNTEAF
TRBV10-3	TRBJ2-3	AIRKTSGRVTSTDTQY
TRBV7-2	TRBJ2-7	ASSLEVGGYEQY
TRBV2	TRBJ2-7	ASTQLAGVYEQY
TRBV11-3	TRBJ2-5	ASSLAKAPGAQY
TRBV30	TRBJ2-3	AWSVAGTYRDTQY
TRBV11-3	TRBJ2-1	ASSPPKTIWGGHEFEQF
TRBV20-1	TRBJ1-2	SATDRSDYGYT
TRBV20-1	TRBJ2-1	SARSGIGEQF
TRBV2	TRBJ2-1	ASSGSIMGQQKGYNEQF
TRBV5-1	TRBJ2-7	ASSFTGEQY
TRBV11-2	TRBJ2-7	ASSFWGTNLLSEQY
TRBV20-1	TRBJ2-3	SARPSSSGIGTDTQY
TRBV20-1	TRBJ1-1	SAPDQTGPSETF
TRBV15	TRBJ2-2	ATSRGDVSTGELF
TRBV6-1	TRBJ2-3	ASSFPASTDTQY
TRBV29-1	TRBJ1-1	SVSSMNTEAF
TRBV5-4	TRBJ2-5	ASSLSRSSGSETQY
TRBV6-1	TRBJ2-5	ASSPGTRVGQETQY
TRBV12-3/TRBV12-4	TRBJ2-1	ASRSGTAYNEQF
TRBV20-1	TRBJ1-1	SARHQTNTEAF
TRBV20-1	TRBJ2-2	SARDRQNTGELF
TRBV4-1	TRBJ2-1	ASSQDDRVGNEQF
TRBV7-8	TRBJ1-6	ASSPHRDKRVRSYNSPLH
TRBV20-1	TRBJ1-1	SATDRGQTEAF
TRBV7-9	TRBJ1-1	ASSLEGARAF
TRBV3-1	TRBJ2-3	ASSQGRARGADTQY
TRBV7-9	TRBJ2-1	ASSSRDRTNNEQF
TRBV20-1	TRBJ2-3	SARPGASVTDTQY
TRBV7-9	TRBJ2-7	ASVGRDYEQY
TRBV20-1	TRBJ1-1	SARASDRGLLVEAF